This TCR beta chain was sequenced for a study of cytomegalovirus exposure and HLA in healthy donors. Study results and caveats: Sequencing likely caused a cluster of highly shared sequence variants. The study carried out a later analysis of TCR beta sequences. It associated approximately 16,000 of them with specific HLA alleles at a false discovery rate of 0.05. The productive fraction for most TCR beta V segments was about 90% or about 30% in an earlier analysis.

Healthy bone marrow donors made up the donor group. As to this clone: Antigen: not known.

CDR1 SNHLY and CDR2 FYNNEI come from the germline V gene. This CDR3 is built from 15 residues. V lost 2 bases, J lost 6 bases, and 13 bases lay in between. The PCR contained 60 Vbeta and 13 Jbeta primers. Profiled with immunoSEQ multiplex PCR; TCRdb holds only in-frame clones, not every one. The sample shows 110,000 or so clones, 65% to 85% of them seen only once. The sequence was obtained from a woman aged 30 to 39 in good health and CMV-seropositive. The material sequenced was PBMCs. The chain is built from TRBV2 and TRBJ2-2; maybe TRBD1 (5 bases). The CDR3 DNA reads as TGTGCCAGCAGTGAACTCCCAGGGTCAGCCGGGGAGCTGTTTTTT. It translates to CASSELPGSAGELFF.